One sample yielded the 10 T cell receptor beta chains listed below, sequenced in a study of beta chain features in type 1 diabetes. For these receptors, no antigen is known. Whole-study findings and limits: Type 1 diabetes patients showed a moderate but significant shortening of TCRB CDR3s in all four CD4+ subsets.

Expressed TCRB transcripts were sequenced, since all the RNA that had been isolated was reverse transcribed. The table came from immunoSEQ multiplex PCR; TCRdb's copy has only in-frame clones and leaves some out. The table lists about 660,000 clones, 11% to 15% of them singletons. Material for sequencing was naive CD4+ T cells from blood. These receptor sequences come from a man aged 18 to 35 with type 1 diabetes.

This sequence joins TRBV10-3 and TRBJ1-1; D remains ambiguous. Germline V gives CDR1 ENHRY, CDR2 SYGVKD. With 7 bases removed from V and 6 bases from J, the gap between germline ends came to 9 bases. The CDR3 sequence is 11 residues long. The CDR3 DNA reads TGTGCCATCATCCCGGTATCTGAAGCTTTCTTT. This sequence encodes CAIIPVSEAFF.

This clone showed up just a few times. This chain joins TRBV15 and TRBJ1-1; the D gene is possibly TRBD1 (5 bases). The CDR3 covers 17 residues. Germline assignment: CDR1 LNHNV and CDR2 YYDKDF (reference sequence). Trimming shortened V by 1 base and J by 1 base, and 16 bases separated the two germline ends. CDR3: CATSRGGRVPGNTEAFF. The CDR3 DNA reads TGTGCCACCAGCAGAGGAGGCAGGGTACCTGGGAACACTGAAGCTTTCTTT. The complete variable domain, with remaining parts taken from reference TRBV15 and TRBJ1-1, reads DAMVIQNPRYQVTQFGKPVTLSCSQTLNHNVMYWYQQKSSQAPKLLFHYYDKDFNNEADTPDNFQSRRPNTSFCFLDIRSPGLGDTAMYLCATSRGGRVPGNTEAFFGQGTRLTVV.

This clone came up a few times. The J gene is TRBJ2-5, the V gene TRBV2; D is unresolved. The CDR3 contains 13 residues. V gave up 2 bases and J gave up 5 bases, with 9 bases separating them. Germline assignment: CDR1 SNHLY and CDR2 FYNNEI. Here the CDR3 reads CASSEQLHETQYF. DNA of the CDR3: TGTGCCAGCAGTGAACAGCTTCATGAGACCCAGTACTTC.

J is TRBJ1-1 and V is TRBV7-2, with unresolved D. The CDR3 has 11 residues. CDR1 and CDR2 (germline): SGHTA, FQGNSA. Trimming left V 2 bases short and J 10 bases short, with 8 bases between. The DNA for the CDR3 is TGTGCCAGCAGCTTAAACTATGGAGCTTTCTTT. Amino acids: CASSLNYGAFF.

Worth noting for this clone: This sample includes further DNA sequences coding for the same CDR3. V is TRBV14 and J is TRBJ2-3; a weak D match, TRBD2 (5 bases). Germline CDR1 reads SGHDN; CDR2 reads FVKESK. This CDR3 comprises 14 residues. The V end was cut by 4 bases, the J end by 0 bases, with 8 bases between. The CDR3: CASSRRGSTDTQYF. The CDR3 bases are TGTGCCAGCAGCCGTCGCGGGAGCACAGATACGCAGTATTTT.

The chain is built from TRBV11-2 and TRBJ2-7; D is perhaps TRBD1 (5 bases). V lost 5 bases, J lost 4 bases, and 15 bases lay in between. The CDR3 runs 14 residues. Germline loops: CDR1 SGHAT, CDR2 FQNNGV. CDR3 amino acids: CASSLRQGAYEQYF. CDR3 sequence (DNA): TGTGCCAGCAGCCTGAGACAAGGGGCATACGAGCAGTACTTC.

There are a few counts of this clone. CDR3 loop: CAWRSPLQGAYNEQFF. DNA for the CDR3: TGTGCCTGGAGATCGCCCTTGCAGGGGGCCTACAATGAGCAGTTCTTC. The chain recombines TRBV30 with TRBJ2-1; 7 bases align to TRBD1. Looked up from germline, CDR1 is GTSNPN and CDR2 is SVGIG (reference sequence). The CDR3 is 16 residues long. Unmatched junction bases numbered 10, after V lost 3 bases and J lost 2 bases.

The gene calls are TRBV5-4 and TRBJ2-7; 12 positions match TRBD2. With V trimmed by 5 bases and J by 3 bases, 6 bases remained unmatched. CDR3 length: 15 residues. Germline CDR1 and CDR2: SGHNT and YYREEE (reference sequence). Written as DNA, the CDR3 is TGTGCCAGCAGTCGAGCTAGCGGGAGGGACTACGAGCAGTACTTC. Its protein product is CASSRASGRDYEQYF.

This clone occurred a few times. The chain carries TRBV4-1 and TRBJ2-3, with D hard to call. The CDR3 has 15 amino acids. Germline CDR1 and CDR2: MGHRA and YSYEKL. Trimming shortened V by 0 bases and J by 5 bases, and 12 bases separated the two germline ends. Written as DNA, the CDR3 is TGCGCCAGCAGCCAAGAGGTCGCCGCCCAAGATACGCAGTATTTT. It translates to CASSQEVAAQDTQYF.

The chain has TRBV19 and TRBJ1-2; a weak D match, TRBD1 (5 bases). Trimming pared 6 bases from V and 8 bases from J, leaving 16 bases between. The CDR3 consists of 13 residues. The V gene's germline CDR1 is LNHDA and CDR2 SQIVND (reference sequence). CDR3 in amino acids: CASRPSGTRGYTF. The CDR3 nucleotides read TGTGCCAGTAGACCTTCAGGGACTCGCGGCTACACCTTC.